The 28 T cell receptor beta chains presented below share a single source sample, sequenced in a study of T cells in Graves' hyperthyroidism and ophthalmopathy. The investigators amplified TCR beta CDR3 regions from RNA transcripts. Using the HTBI primer set, a first-round RT-PCR was run on the TCR CDR3. TCRdb fed the multiplex PCR reads into MiXCR, producing one record per CDR3 protein. The repertoire holds 200,000 to 250,000 distinct CDR3 sequences, with 15% to 20% as singletons. Specimen: blood. The receptor set was obtained from a man in his forties or fifties with Graves' hyperthyroidism.

The table lists this clonotype with many counts. V is TRBV10-3 and J is TRBJ2-2; 7 nucleotides match TRBD1. This CDR3 has 16 amino acids. The V segment lost 3 bases and the J segment 0 bases; nucleotides outside the gene matches: 4. Germline assignment: CDR1 ENHRY and CDR2 SYGVKD. The CDR3 loop reads CAISDGDSANTGELFF. CDR3 bases: TGTGCCATCAGTGACGGGGACAGCGCGAACACCGGGGAGCTGTTTTTT.

This clonotype was found many times. The J gene is TRBJ1-2, the V gene TRBV5-4; D is ambiguous. The V end was cut by 4 bases, the J end by 4 bases, with 17 bases between. The CDR3 loop spans 15 amino acids. Germline CDR1 and CDR2: SGHNT and YYREEE (reference sequence). The CDR3 nucleotides are TGTGCCAGCAGCCGGCACGGCCAGGTGCCCTATGGCTACACCTTC. This sequence encodes CASSRHGQVPYGYTF.

CDR3 coding DNA: TGTGCCAGCTCAAGAGGCGGACAGTTGGCTGCAACTAATGAAAAACTGTTTTTT. Its translation: CASSRGGQLAATNEKLFF. The V and J genes are TRBV6-1 and TRBJ1-4, with TRBD1 as a possible D gene (6 bases). Germline CDR1 reads MNHNS; CDR2 reads SASEGT. The V and J ends lost 8 bases and 0 bases respectively, with 22 bases between them. The CDR3 covers 18 residues.

This chain connects TRBV9 to TRBJ1-5; tentatively, D is TRBD1 (5 bases). Between the trimmed V and J ends, which lost 0 bases and 6 bases, there was a span of 13 bases. This CDR3 contains 15 residues. Germline CDR1 reads SGDLS; CDR2 reads YYNGEE. The CDR3 reads CASSVAQGGSQPQHF. The CDR3, as DNA: TGTGCCAGCAGCGTAGCTCAGGGAGGCAGTCAGCCCCAGCATTTT.

This sequence joins TRBV6-1 and TRBJ2-7; the D gene is possibly TRBD1 (6 bases). With 4 bases removed from V and 2 bases from J, the gap between germline ends came to 6 bases. The CDR3 spans 12 residues. The germline V gene encodes CDR1 MNHNS and CDR2 SASEGT. The CDR3 is CASSGQAYEQYF. The CDR3 DNA is TGTGCCAGCAGTGGACAGGCCTACGAGCAGTACTTC.

This clonotype was counted only a few times. The V and J genes are TRBV11-1 and TRBJ2-7; no reliable D call. V lost 5 bases, J lost 1 base, and 15 bases lay in between. The CDR3 covers 15 residues. The germline CDR1 and CDR2 sequences are SGHAT and FQDESV (reference sequence). The CDR3 coding sequence is TGTGCCAGCAGCCAAACCGCGGCCCAATCCTACGAGCAGTACTTC. Translating gives CASSQTAAQSYEQYF.

This clonotype appeared many times. This chain uses TRBV4-3 with TRBJ1-2; the D is unclear. V lost 0 bases and J lost 5, with 16 bases in between. This CDR3 contains 16 residues. Germline lookup yields CDR1 LGHNA and CDR2 YSLEER. The CDR3 DNA reads TGCGCCAGCAGCCAAGATCGCGGCGGGTTTGGGTATGGCTACACCTTC. It yields the protein CASSQDRGGFGYGYTF.

This clonotype showed up many times. The chain carries TRBV7-8 and TRBJ2-5; 12 bases line up with TRBD2. V gave up 2 bases and J gave up 6 bases; unmatched junction bases: 13. Germline CDR1 SGHVS, CDR2 FQNEAQ. The CDR3 has 18 residues. The CDR3 loop reads CASSLMGSSGGAGQTQYF. The CDR3 bases are TGTGCCAGCAGCTTAATGGGTTCTAGCGGGGGGGCAGGGCAGACCCAGTACTTC.

This clonotype was seen at least ten times. The rearrangement uses TRBV5-6 and TRBJ1-6, with D possibly TRBD1 on 6 matching bases. From germline, CDR1 is SGHDT and CDR2 YYEEEE. Trimming left V 0 bases short and J 7 bases short, with 11 bases between. The CDR3 consists of 15 residues. DNA for the CDR3: TGTGCCAGCAGCTTGGCCGGGGGGCGAAATTCACCCCTCCACTTT. Translating it yields CASSLAGGRNSPLHF.

This clonotype was detected many times. V is TRBV28 and J is TRBJ2-3, with 7 bases fitting TRBD1. The CDR3 consists of 16 residues. Germline-derived CDR1 and CDR2 are MDHEN and SYDVKM. The J segment lost 4 bases and the V segment lost 5 bases, leaving 12 bases of the junction unmatched. The CDR3, as DNA: TGTGCCAGCAGTCAAATTAAAGGACAGGACGCAGATACGCAGTATTTT. Translating it yields CASSQIKGQDADTQYF.

This clonotype was seen repeatedly, ten times or more. The gene calls are TRBV12-3 or TRBV12-4 and TRBJ1-2; the D gene is possibly TRBD1 (6 bases). The CDR3 sequence is 12 residues long. The V gene lost 5 bases and the J gene lost 7 bases, with 11 bases spanning the gap. CDR3 nucleotides: TGTGCCAGCAGTCCCCAGGGGATTGGCTACACCTTC. The encoded protein is CASSPQGIGYTF.

This sequence joins TRBV2 and TRBJ2-7; D unclear. The V end lost 7 bases, the J end lost 6 bases, and 10 bases lay between the germline ends. CDR1 and CDR2 (germline): SNHLY, FYNNEI. There are 11 residues in the CDR3. This CDR3 is CASKRDTEQYF. CDR3 sequence (DNA): TGTGCCAGCAAGAGAGATACCGAGCAGTACTTC. The variable domain in full, completed from reference TRBV2 and TRBJ2-7, reads EPEVTQTPSHQVTQMGQEVILRCVPISNHLYFYWYRQILGQKVEFLVSFYNNEISEKSEIFDDQFSVERPDGSNFTLKIRSTKLEDSAMYFCASKRDTEQYFGPGTRLTVT.

A word on this clonotype: A much larger clone lies a single base off, so this may be a read error. The V gene is TRBV7-9, the J gene TRBJ2-1; D is unclear. In germline, CDR1 is SEHNR, CDR2 FQNEAQ (reference sequence). CDR3 length equals 13 residues. The CDR3 region is CASSFGPINEQVF. The CDR3 bases are TGTGCCAGCAGCTTTGGGCCCATCAATGAGCAGGTCTTC.

Ten or more counts support this clonotype. The V and J genes are TRBV5-5 and TRBJ2-7; D uncertain. V lost 2 bases, J lost 6 bases, and 12 bases lay in between. This CDR3 is 13 amino acids long. In germline, CDR1 is SGHKS, CDR2 YYEKEE (reference sequence). This CDR3 is CASSLISESEQYF. CDR3 DNA sequence: TGTGCCAGCAGCTTAATTTCGGAATCCGAGCAGTACTTC.

Many counts were recorded for this clonotype. The CDR3 coding sequence is TGCGCCAGCAGCTTGGTTAACGACAACACCGGGGAGCTGTTTTTT. Its protein is CASSLVNDNTGELFF. The V and J genes are TRBV5-1 and TRBJ2-2; the D is unclear. Germline loops: CDR1 SGHRS, CDR2 YFSETQ. V shed 0 bases and J shed 2 bases, with 8 bases lying between them. There are 15 residues in the CDR3.

This clonotype showed up many times. The chain couples TRBV28 to TRBJ2-5; tentative D call: TRBD2 (6 bases). The CDR3 spans 13 residues. The germline V gene encodes CDR1 MDHEN and CDR2 SYDVKM. V was trimmed by 5 bases and J by 8 bases, leaving 15 bases between them. The CDR3 region is CASSRGLPLTQYF. The DNA of the CDR3 is TGTGCCAGCAGTCGGGGACTTCCACTAACCCAGTACTTC.

This clonotype has more than one count but fewer than ten. The gene calls are TRBV27 and TRBJ1-5, with D perhaps matching TRBD1 (5 bases). The CDR3 consists of 14 residues. Germline CDR1 and CDR2: MNHEY and SMNVEV (reference sequence). V gave up 4 bases and J gave up 3 bases, with 10 bases separating them. The CDR3 coding sequence is TGTGCCAGCAGTTCGGGACCGCTCAATCAGCCCCAGCATTTT. Translated, it gives CASSSGPLNQPQHF.

This clonotype was observed many times. CDR3 nucleotide sequence: TGTGCCAGCAGTACCCGGGACAGGGGAGTAGGCTACACCTTC. Translating gives CASSTRDRGVGYTF. J is TRBJ1-2 and V is TRBV27; 10 nucleotides agree with TRBD1. In germline, CDR1 is MNHEY, CDR2 SMNVEV (reference sequence). Trimming removed 5 bases from V and 8 bases from J; junction bases left unmatched: 8. CDR3 length equals 14 residues.

This clonotype was picked up many times. The chain links TRBV7-2 to TRBJ1-1; a weak D match, TRBD1 (5 bases). V shed 3 bases and J shed 3 bases, with 11 bases lying between them. This CDR3 spans 14 amino acids. CDR1 is SGHTA and CDR2 is FQGNSA in the germline V gene. The CDR3 sequence is CASSFARADTEAFF. Written as DNA, the CDR3 is TGTGCCAGCAGCTTCGCCAGGGCGGACACTGAAGCTTTCTTT.

This clonotype was recorded at least ten times. The chain combines TRBV5-1 with TRBJ2-3; 11 positions agree with TRBD2. The CDR3 runs to 16 residues. With V trimmed by 4 bases and J by 8 bases, 12 bases remained unmatched. Germline assignment: CDR1 SGHRS and CDR2 YFSETQ. The chain's CDR3 is CASSLTSGGARITQYF. The CDR3 region has the DNA TGCGCCAGCAGCCTTACTAGCGGGGGTGCGCGGATTACGCAGTATTTT.

The genes are TRBV2 and TRBJ2-3; 12 positions match TRBD2. Per germline, CDR1 SNHLY and CDR2 FYNNEI. This CDR3 has 14 amino acids. V gave up 8 bases and J gave up 5 bases; unmatched junction bases: 5. CDR3 in amino acids: CASGLAGGQDTQYF. DNA of the CDR3: TGTGCCAGCGGGCTAGCGGGGGGGCAAGATACGCAGTATTTT.

A remark on this clonotype: A much larger clone lies a single base off, so this may be a read error. The chain carries TRBV20-1 and TRBJ2-2; 8 bases are shared with TRBD1. Germline V gives CDR1 DFQATT, CDR2 SNEGSKA (reference sequence). CDR3 length equals 14 residues. The CDR3: CSAPRQGNTGELVF. As DNA, the CDR3 is TGCAGTGCCCCTCGACAGGGGAACACCGGGGAGCTGGTTTTT.

This clonotype has ten or more counts. J is TRBJ2-3 and V is TRBV12-3 or TRBV12-4; D unclear. The CDR3 has 12 residues. Trimming took off 1 base at V and 11 bases at J, with 10 bases between the two ends. The DNA of the CDR3 is TGTGCCAGCAGTTTAGGGATCAACCGGCAGTATTTT. Translating gives CASSLGINRQYF.

This clonotype was detected many times. J is TRBJ2-7 and V is TRBV6-2 or TRBV6-3; D may be TRBD1 (6 bases). This CDR3 contains 16 residues. Germline values: CDR1 MNHEY, CDR2 SVGEGT. V lost 0 bases to trimming and J lost 4 bases, with 16 bases between them. Here the CDR3 DNA reads TGTGCCAGCAGTTACTCGTTTCTCAGGGGAGATTACGAGCAGTACTTC. Residues: CASSYSFLRGDYEQYF.

The gene calls are TRBV18 and TRBJ1-1; tentative D call: TRBD1 (5 bases). Trimming shortened V by 8 bases and J by 5 bases, and 9 bases separated the two germline ends. The CDR3 length is 11 residues. Germline V lookup: CDR1 KGHSH, CDR2 LQKENI. CDR3: CASSRQTEAFF. The CDR3 DNA sequence: TGTGCCAGCAGCAGACAGACTGAAGCTTTCTTT.

This clonotype was seen ten or more times. V and J are TRBV7-3 and TRBJ2-3; the D gene is possibly TRBD1 (6 bases). Germline loops: CDR1 SGHTA, CDR2 FQGTGA. The CDR3 runs 15 residues. Trimming removed 2 bases from V and 4 bases from J, with 13 bases in between. This CDR3 is CASSLLGQGSDTQYF. The CDR3 coding sequence is TGTGCCAGCAGCTTATTAGGGCAGGGGTCAGATACGCAGTATTTT.

This clonotype appeared many times. The chain carries TRBV19 and TRBJ1-1; 7 bases line up with TRBD1. The V and J ends lost 3 bases and 5 bases, in that order; junction bases with no gene match: 6. Germline CDR1 LNHDA, CDR2 SQIVND (reference sequence). The CDR3 runs to 14 residues. CDR3 in DNA: TGTGCCAGTAGTATGGGGGACAGACCAACTGAAGCTTTCTTT. This translates into CASSMGDRPTEAFF.

About this clonotype itself: Sequence at one end of the junction differs from germline and may be a read error. The chain couples TRBV20-1 to TRBJ2-2; 10 bases line up with TRBD2. The germline gives CDR1 DFQATT, CDR2 SNEGSKA (reference sequence). CDR3 size: 18 residues. CDR3: CSAPDSYSSGGVSGELLF. The CDR3 DNA is TGCAGTGCTCCTGACAGCTACTCTAGCGGGGGTGTCTCCGGGGAGCTGTTGTTT.